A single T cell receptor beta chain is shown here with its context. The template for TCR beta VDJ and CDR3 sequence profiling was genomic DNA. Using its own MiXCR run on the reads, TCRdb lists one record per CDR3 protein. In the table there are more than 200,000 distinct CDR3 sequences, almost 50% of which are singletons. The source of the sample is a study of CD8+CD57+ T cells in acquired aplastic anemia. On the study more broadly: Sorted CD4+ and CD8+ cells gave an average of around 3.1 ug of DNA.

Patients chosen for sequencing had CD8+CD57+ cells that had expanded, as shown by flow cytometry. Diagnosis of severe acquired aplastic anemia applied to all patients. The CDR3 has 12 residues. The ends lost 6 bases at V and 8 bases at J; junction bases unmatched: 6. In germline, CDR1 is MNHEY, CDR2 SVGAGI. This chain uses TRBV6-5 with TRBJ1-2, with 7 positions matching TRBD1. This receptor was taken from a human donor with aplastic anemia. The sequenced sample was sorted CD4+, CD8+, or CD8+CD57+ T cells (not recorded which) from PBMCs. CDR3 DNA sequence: TGTGCCAGCAGACAGGGGCTCCTGGGCTACACCTTC. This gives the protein CASRQGLLGYTF.